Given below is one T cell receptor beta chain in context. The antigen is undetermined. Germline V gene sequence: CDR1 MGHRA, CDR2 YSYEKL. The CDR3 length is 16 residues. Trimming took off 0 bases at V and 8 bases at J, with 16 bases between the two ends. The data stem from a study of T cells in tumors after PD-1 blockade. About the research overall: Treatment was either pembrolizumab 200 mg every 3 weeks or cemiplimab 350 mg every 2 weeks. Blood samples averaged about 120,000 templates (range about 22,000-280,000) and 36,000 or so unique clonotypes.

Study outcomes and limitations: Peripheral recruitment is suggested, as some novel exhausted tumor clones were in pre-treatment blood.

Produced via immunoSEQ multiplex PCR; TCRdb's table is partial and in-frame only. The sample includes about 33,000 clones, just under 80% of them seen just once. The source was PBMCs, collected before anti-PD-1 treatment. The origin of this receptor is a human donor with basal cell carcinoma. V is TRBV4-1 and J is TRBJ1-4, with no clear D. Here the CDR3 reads CASSQDQARREEKLFF. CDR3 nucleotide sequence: TGCGCCAGCAGCCAAGATCAGGCCCGGAGGGAAGAAAAACTGTTTTTT.